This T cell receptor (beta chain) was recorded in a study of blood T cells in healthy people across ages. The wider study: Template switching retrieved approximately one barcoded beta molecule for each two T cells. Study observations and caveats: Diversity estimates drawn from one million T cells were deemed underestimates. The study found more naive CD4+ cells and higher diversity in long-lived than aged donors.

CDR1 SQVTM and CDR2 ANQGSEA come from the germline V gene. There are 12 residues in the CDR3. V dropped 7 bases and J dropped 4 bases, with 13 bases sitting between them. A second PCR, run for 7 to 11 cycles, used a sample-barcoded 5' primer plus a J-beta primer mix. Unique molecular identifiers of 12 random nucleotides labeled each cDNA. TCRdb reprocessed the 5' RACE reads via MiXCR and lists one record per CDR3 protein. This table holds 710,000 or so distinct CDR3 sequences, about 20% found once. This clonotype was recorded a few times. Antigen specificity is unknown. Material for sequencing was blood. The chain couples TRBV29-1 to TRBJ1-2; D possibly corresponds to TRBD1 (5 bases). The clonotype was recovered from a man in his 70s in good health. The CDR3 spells CSGGEGGYGYTF. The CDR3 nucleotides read TGCAGCGGGGGCGAGGGAGGCTATGGCTACACCTTC.